Sequencing of this TCR beta chain was carried out in a study of cytomegalovirus exposure and HLA in healthy donors. This clone was found a few times. Its target is not known. PCR amplification relied on 60 Vbeta primers (plus 13 Jbeta primers). The data were produced by immunoSEQ multiplex PCR, yet TCRdb's version contains in-frame clones alone and is incomplete. The sample lists 100,000 to 150,000 clones, roughly 74% occurring once. Germline V gene sequence: CDR1 MGHRA, CDR2 YSYEKL. After removal of 4 bases from V and 5 bases from J, the junction contained 5 bases not matched to a gene. The CDR3 length is 16 residues. Study-wide results and caveats: In a later analysis, parvovirus B19, influenza, CMV and Epstein-Barr virus appeared linked to several top co-occurrence clusters. Confirmation in vitro established that a few CMV-associated chains were specific for CMV antigens. Cytomegalovirus-associated TCR beta chains were listed, numbering 150 to 200.

V usage is TRBV4-1 and J usage is TRBJ1-6; 10 nucleotides align to TRBD1. The specimen sequenced was PBMCs. The receptor comes from a woman in her forties or fifties in good health and CMV-seropositive. The CDR3 bases are TGCGCCAGCAGCCGCACCGGGACAGGGGATAATTCACCCCTCCACTTT. It encodes CASSRTGTGDNSPLHF.